Below are 20 T cell receptor beta chains sequenced from a single sample in a study of blood T cell repertoires in COVID-19. Profiling relied on immunoSEQ multiplex PCR, and the TCRdb table lists in-frame clones only, not all of them. Among about 330,000 clones listed, approximately 90% were seen once. Sequences were obtained from PBMCs or T cells enriched from blood (not recorded which). These receptors were taken from a woman aged 25 to 39 who had recovered from COVID-19.

The J gene is TRBJ1-4, the V gene TRBV25-1; D is undetermined. CDR1 and CDR2 (germline): MGHDK, SYGVNS. The CDR3 covers 13 residues. V was shortened by 6 bases and J by 8 bases, with 13 bases between the two germline ends. DNA of the CDR3: TGTGCCAGCAGGGACGGGCCGGGGGAAAAACTGTTTTTT. It codes for CASRDGPGEKLFF.

There are a few counts of this clone. This chain connects TRBV11-2 to TRBJ1-2; D gene uncertain. Trimming removed 2 bases at V and 7 bases at J, with 11 bases between. The CDR3 spans 13 residues. Per germline, CDR1 SGHAT and CDR2 FQNNGV. CDR3 loop: CASSLPGSRGYTF. The CDR3 DNA follows: TGTGCCAGCAGCTTACCGGGATCTCGTGGCTACACCTTC.

The chain links TRBV11-2 to TRBJ1-5, with no clear D. The CDR3 spans 13 residues. V was shortened by 3 bases and J by 3 bases, with 6 bases between the two germline ends. Per germline, CDR1 SGHAT and CDR2 FQNNGV. The chain's CDR3 is CASSFQINQPQHF. For the CDR3, the DNA is TGTGCCAGCAGCTTCCAGATCAATCAGCCCCAGCATTTT.

The rearrangement joins TRBV6-5 to TRBJ2-5; 10 nucleotides line up with TRBD1. Germline assignment: CDR1 MNHEY and CDR2 SVGAGI. CDR3 length: 14 amino acids. Trimming at V came to 6 bases and at J to 4 bases, leaving 5 bases not matched to a gene. CDR3 sequence (DNA): TGTGCCAGCAGACACCGGACAGGGGGAGAGACCCAGTACTTC. It yields the protein CASRHRTGGETQYF.

J is TRBJ2-3 and V is TRBV7-3; 10 bases are a match to TRBD2. CDR1 is SGHTA and CDR2 is FQGTGA in the germline V gene. The CDR3 covers 18 residues. V shed 5 bases and J 0 bases; nucleotides not matched to a gene: 11. CDR3 protein: CASSKRAAGGLSTDTQYF. The CDR3 DNA reads as TGTGCCAGCAGCAAGCGGGCAGCGGGGGGGCTGAGCACAGATACGCAGTATTTT.

This chain links TRBV7-2 with TRBJ2-7, with 9 bases matching TRBD1. The CDR3 runs 18 residues. From germline, CDR1 is SGHTA and CDR2 FQGNSA. V lost 2 bases to trimming and J lost 4 bases; unmatched junction nucleotides: 15. CDR3 protein: CASSLRRAGTGSRYEQYF. DNA for the CDR3: TGTGCCAGCAGCTTACGTCGAGCGGGGACAGGGTCTCGGTACGAGCAGTACTTC. Combining the CDR3 with reference TRBV7-2 and TRBJ2-7 gives the whole variable domain GAGVSQSPSNKVTEKGKDVELRCDPISGHTALYWYRQSLGQGLEFLIYFQGNSAPDKSGLPSDRFSAERTGGSVSTLTIQRTQQEDSAVYLCASSLRRAGTGSRYEQYFGPGTRLTVT.

Details on this clone: The same CDR3 can be traced to other DNA sequences in this sample. The chain carries TRBV9 and TRBJ1-5; D gene ambiguous. Trimming shortened V by 0 bases and J by 2 bases, and 6 bases separated the two germline ends. CDR1 SGDLS and CDR2 YYNGEE come from the germline V gene. This CDR3 is built from 14 residues. DNA of the CDR3: TGTGCCAGCAGCGTAGGAGGAGGCAATCAGCCCCAGCATTTT. This translates into CASSVGGGNQPQHF.

The chain carries TRBV27 and TRBJ2-2; D remains ambiguous. This CDR3 spans 13 amino acids. V was pared by 3 bases and J by 5 bases, with 7 bases between. Germline V gene sequence: CDR1 MNHEY, CDR2 SMNVEV (reference sequence). The DNA for the CDR3 is TGTGCCAGCAGTTTTCTGAGGACCGGGGAGCTGTTTTTT. It is translated as CASSFLRTGELFF.

The rearrangement uses TRBV7-6 and TRBJ1-3, with D perhaps matching TRBD1 (6 bases). V lost 1 base and J lost 1, with 20 bases in between. There are 19 residues in the CDR3. CDR1 is SGHVS, CDR2 FNYEAQ, per germline. CDR3 residues: CASSLVGSGQTSSGNTIYF. The CDR3 coding sequence is TGTGCCAGCAGCTTAGTTGGATCCGGACAGACTTCATCTGGAAACACCATATATTTT.

This chain links TRBV5-5 with TRBJ2-5; possible D gene TRBD2, 6 bases. The CDR3 sequence is 16 residues long. CDR1 SGHKS and CDR2 YYEKEE come from the germline V gene (reference sequence). V was cut by 2 bases and J by 5 bases, with 19 bases left in between. This CDR3 reads CASSLLPRRDAETQYF. CDR3 nucleotides: TGTGCCAGCAGCTTATTACCGAGGAGGGATGCGGAGACCCAGTACTTC. Looking up the rest from reference TRBV5-5 and TRBJ2-5 gives the full variable domain: DAGVTQSPTHLIKTRGQQVTLRCSPISGHKSVSWYQQVLGQGPQFIFQYYEKEERGRGNFPDRFSARQFPNYSSELNVNALLLGDSALYLCASSLLPRRDAETQYFGPGTRLLVL.

The CDR3 here is CASSAGTSSEQFF. The CDR3 region has the DNA TGTGCCAGCAGTGCCGGGACTAGCAGTGAGCAGTTCTTC. The chain combines TRBV6-4 with TRBJ2-1, with TRBD2 matching over 9 bases. Germline lookup yields CDR1 MRHNA and CDR2 SNTAGT. The junction had 4 bases not matched to a gene; V was cut back by 4 bases and J by 9 bases. The CDR3 has 13 amino acids.

The gene calls are TRBV6-1 and TRBJ1-5, with a possible D match to TRBD1 (6 bases). Between the trimmed V and J ends, which lost 6 bases and 0 bases, there was a span of 15 bases. The CDR3 loop spans 16 amino acids. Germline CDR1 MNHNS, CDR2 SASEGT. The CDR3 is CASSETGTHSNQPQHF. CDR3 nucleotides: TGTGCCAGCAGCGAAACCGGGACACATAGCAATCAGCCCCAGCATTTT.

V usage is TRBV4-1 and J usage is TRBJ1-1, with D maybe TRBD1 (5 bases). The CDR3 covers 14 residues. Trimming removed 1 base at V and 5 bases at J, with 11 bases between. The germline V gene has CDR1 MGHRA and CDR2 YSYEKL. CDR3 loop: CASSQVGLRTEAFF. The CDR3, as DNA: TGCGCCAGCAGCCAAGTGGGGCTTCGGACTGAAGCTTTCTTT.

This chain uses TRBV7-2 with TRBJ1-6; 7 bases fit TRBD1. Trimming took 5 bases from V and 6 from J; bases not matched to a gene: 7. The germline V gene has CDR1 SGHTA and CDR2 FQGNSA. CDR3 length equals 15 residues. CDR3 in DNA: TGTGCCAGCAGCGCCCTGGGGACAGCTAATTCACCCCTCCACTTT. Translated, it gives CASSALGTANSPLHF.

CDR3 loop: CASSQQALNTEAFF. CDR3 sequence (DNA): TGCGCCAGCAGCCAACAGGCTTTGAACACTGAAGCTTTCTTT. J is TRBJ1-1 and V is TRBV4-1; D not certain. This CDR3 comprises 14 residues. CDR1 and CDR2 (germline): MGHRA, YSYEKL. Trimming pared 2 bases from V and 0 bases from J, leaving 7 bases between.

This chain connects TRBV10-3 to TRBJ2-5; 9 bases fit TRBD2. CDR1 ENHRY and CDR2 SYGVKD come from the germline V gene. This CDR3 has 13 residues. Unmatched junction bases numbered 0, after V lost 6 bases and J lost 1 base. The CDR3 bases are TGTGCCATCAGGACTAGCGGCCAAGAGACCCAGTACTTC. It encodes CAIRTSGQETQYF.

The chain links TRBV5-4 to TRBJ2-3, with TRBD2 identical over 7 bases. The CDR3 extends over 15 amino acids. The V gene end was trimmed by 4 bases and the J gene end by 3 bases; junction bases not matched to a gene: 8. CDR1 SGHNT and CDR2 YYREEE come from the germline V gene (reference sequence). The CDR3 region is CASSPGVGGTDTQYF. The DNA of the CDR3 is TGTGCCAGCAGCCCCGGGGTGGGGGGGACAGATACGCAGTATTTT.

The chain recombines TRBV5-6 with TRBJ1-2, with 7 bases aligning to TRBD1. Germline V gene data show CDR1 as SGHDT and CDR2 as YYEEEE. The CDR3 is made up of 14 amino acids. The V segment lost 0 bases and the J segment 7 bases; nucleotides outside the gene matches: 6. The CDR3, as DNA: TGTGCCAGCAGCTTGGGGCAGGGGGACATTGGCTACACCTTC. Translation: CASSLGQGDIGYTF.

The rearrangement uses TRBV13 and TRBJ2-7; D might be TRBD1 (5 bases). Germline CDR1 PRHDT, CDR2 FYEKMQ (reference sequence). CDR3 length: 14 residues. Trimming left V 5 bases short and J 7 bases short, with 18 bases between. CDR3 in amino acids: CASSPSGSSTEQYF. As DNA, the CDR3 is TGTGCCAGCAGCCCTTCAGGGTCCTCTACGGAGCAGTACTTC.

Only one count was recorded for this clone. The chain employs TRBV7-3 and TRBJ2-3; 10 bases fit TRBD2. Germline V gene sequence: CDR1 SGHTA, CDR2 FQGTGA. J gave up 5 bases and V 4 bases, and 9 bases lay outside the gene matches. This CDR3 spans 16 amino acids. The chain's CDR3 is CASSSKAGGPLDTQYF. The CDR3 coding sequence is TGTGCCAGCAGCTCAAAAGCGGGGGGGCCGTTAGATACGCAGTATTTT.